This paragraph covers one T cell receptor beta chain sequence. The antigen is undetermined. The read stops 3 residues short of the end of the CDR3; the missing end is completed from the germline J gene. These data come from a study of Tregs in tolerant kidney transplant recipients. Overall study context: The nonmyeloablative bone marrow transplants came from related graft donors, with transient mixed chimerism.

The assay was immunoSEQ multiplex PCR, and TCRdb's table has in-frame clones only and misses some. The table lists approximately 35,000 clones. Germline V lookup: CDR1 DFQATT, CDR2 SNEGSKA (reference sequence). Trimming took 1 base from V and 4 from J; bases not matched to a gene: 2. The CDR3 is 13 amino acids. General observations from the study: The most relevant donor-specific Treg TCRbeta repertoire apparently came from expansion with activated donor B cells. Antigen-driven expansion was suggested because donor-specific Tregs expanded more than all Tregs in tolerant patients.

Unstimulated regulatory T cells (CD4+CD25+CD127-), CD4+CD25- non-regulatory cells, CD4 and CD8 cells were FACS-sorted from thawed PBMCs. The chain recombines TRBV20-1 with TRBJ2-7; 9 bases fit TRBD1. Material: CD8+ T cells from blood, obtained before the transplant. This TCR was sampled from a human donor who received a combined kidney and bone marrow transplant. The CDR3 region is CSARGGQGYEQYF. CDR3 DNA (partial): TGCAGTGCTAGAGGGGGACAGGGATACGAG.